This T cell receptor beta chain was found in a study of T-cell reconstitution after alpha-beta-depleted transplantation in children. Study-level points and caveats: The origin of high day-60 TCRbeta diversity in some patients lay in surviving recipient T cells and thymic progenitors. Expanded graft clones numbering several hundred reportedly gave rise to alpha-beta T cells about two months after transplant. Diversity and T-cell counts at one year after transplant derived mostly from new T cells.

This sample's TCRbeta library carried unique molecular identifier barcodes. TCRdb reprocessed the PCR reads with MiXCR, giving one entry per CDR3 protein. The repertoire holds some 50,000 distinct CDR3 sequences, with around 9% as singletons. This clonotype was recorded a few times. Its antigen is undetermined. Per the germline V gene, CDR1 is SGHTA and CDR2 is FQGNSA. The J segment lost 5 bases and the V segment lost 3 bases, leaving 7 bases of the junction unmatched. The CDR3 sequence is 15 residues long. The sequence was collected from a male patient between 2 and 10 years old who had a stem cell transplant for chronic granulomatous disease, so the T cells may come from the graft donor. The rearrangement links TRBV7-2 to TRBJ2-7, with 10 bases lining up with TRBD2. Sequences were derived from PBMCs, mostly from graft donor cells, sampled 60 days after TCRalphabeta/CD19-depleted stem cell transplant. The CDR3 DNA sequence: TGTGCCAGCAGCTTTACAGCGGGAGGGCGTAACGAGCAGTACTTC. It translates to CASSFTAGGRNEQYF.